Included here is one TCR beta chain sequence, with context. What it recognizes is unknown. This sample is drawn from a study of post-analysis software for immune sequencing data. Regarding the study as a whole: Included in a set of roughly 5 TRBV segments more frequent in patients than controls were TRBV5-6, TRBV5-1 and TRBV20-1.

TCR beta cDNA libraries included unique molecular identifiers. From around 1 to 10 million T cells, 550,000 or so cDNA molecules were obtained. TCRdb reprocessed the PCR reads via MiXCR and lists one record per CDR3 protein. The sample holds about 430,000 distinct CDR3 sequences, approximately 42% seen once. Germline values: CDR1 SNHLY, CDR2 FYNNEI. The CDR3 contains 15 residues. V lost 6 bases to trimming and J lost 0 bases, with 13 bases between them. The specimen was blood. This chain uses TRBV2 with TRBJ2-3, with D uncertain. This clonotype originated in a girl aged 2 to 9 with multiple sclerosis. In DNA form, the CDR3 reads TGTGCCAGCAGCCCGCAGTCCCATAGCACAGATACGCAGTATTTT. Protein: CASSPQSHSTDTQYF.